The rows below give T cell receptor beta chains drawn from one sample of a study of regulatory T cells in long-lasting Graves disease. TCRdb used MiXCR to reprocess the multiplex PCR reads, holding one entry per CDR3 protein. The sample yields 400,000 to 550,000 distinct CDR3 sequences, around 15% seen once. The sample was also linked to a second study, of T cells in Graves' hyperthyroidism and ophthalmopathy.

This material consisted of peripheral blood mononuclear cells (PBMCs), taken at new diagnosis, from a patient treated with antithyroid drugs. The receptor set was obtained from a woman younger than 45 with Graves disease. Both conserved end residues are part of each CDR3. Fields, in order: J gene, clone size, D gene, V gene, CDR3 DNA, CDR3 protein. A D gene is named only where the DNA matches it firmly. Size values are once, few and many counts, or a class for expanded clones, and some rows have none.

>TRBJ2-5|many|NA|TRBV20-1
TGCAGTGCTAGGGGGGACCCGTACCAAGAGACCCAGTACTTC
CSARGDPYQETQYF
>TRBJ2-1|NA|TRBD2|TRBV29-1
TGCAGCGTCGGACTAGCGAAGCTTGAGCAGTTCTTC
CSVGLAKLEQFF
>TRBJ1-2|NA|NA|TRBV19
TGTGCCAGTAGTATAGAGTTCAGGGACTATGGCTACACCTTC
CASSIEFRDYGYTF
>TRBJ2-3|many|NA|TRBV11-2
TGTGCCAGCAGCCTTCCACCGCCCAATACGCAGTATTTT
CASSLPPPNTQYF
>TRBJ1-4|many|NA|TRBV15
TGTGCCACCAGCAGAGTGGGCGGCGGTCCCCGGAGGGAAAAACTGTTTTTT
CATSRVGGGPRREKLFF
>TRBJ2-3|NA|NA|TRBV19
TGTGCCAGTAGTGGGGATCGGAGCACAGATACGCAGTATTTT
CASSGDRSTDTQYF
>TRBJ2-7|NA|NA|TRBV20-1
TGCAGTGCGAGAGAACTCAGGAGTAACTCCTACGAGCAGTACTTC
CSARELRSNSYEQYF
>TRBJ2-1|many|TRBD1|TRBV6-1
TGTGCCAGCAGGGACAGGGGGGTCTTTAATGAGCAGTTCTTC
CASRDRGVFNEQFF
>TRBJ2-4|NA|TRBD2|TRBV13
TGTGCCAGCAGCTGGTGGGGGGGGGGAGCCAAAAACATTCAGTACTTC
CASSWWGGGAKNIQYF
>TRBJ2-7|many|NA|TRBV7-2
TGTGCCAGCAGCTTAAGTTCCGGGTCCGAGCAGTACTTC
CASSLSSGSEQYF
>TRBJ2-7|NA|NA|TRBV7-2
TGTGCCAGCAGACCCGGAAAGGTCCGCGAGCAGTACTTC
CASRPGKVREQYF
>TRBJ1-5|once|NA|TRBV4-1
TGCGCCAGCAGCCAAGACGGAAGGTCGAATCAGCCCCAGCATTTT
CASSQDGRSNQPQHF
>TRBJ1-2|many|NA|TRBV30
TGTGCCTGGAGTGCCGGGGCTACCTATGGCTACACCTTC
CAWSAGATYGYTF
>TRBJ1-2|many|NA|TRBV2
TGTGCCAGCATCGGGCAGGGAAACTATGGCTACACCTTC
CASIGQGNYGYTF
>TRBJ2-7|many|TRBD2|TRBV10-3
TGTGCCATCAGTGAGTCGGCGGCTAGCGGGATGTACGAGCAGTACTTC
CAISESAASGMYEQYF
>TRBJ1-2|few|NA|TRBV5-1
TGCGCCAGCAGCTTGGGAGGGCAGGGAGGCGGAGGCTACACCTTC
CASSLGGQGGGGYTF
>TRBJ1-4|many|NA|TRBV20-1
TGCAGTGCTAGTGGGGCCTCTAATGAAAAACTGTTTTTT
CSASGASNEKLFF
>TRBJ2-1|many|NA|TRBV2
TGTGCCAGCAACTGGGACATGACCTACAATGAGCAGTTCTTC
CASNWDMTYNEQFF
>TRBJ2-7|many|NA|TRBV3-1
TGTGCCAGCAGCCAAGATGTAAATAGCGGCTCCTACGAGCAGTACTTC
CASSQDVNSGSYEQYF
>TRBJ2-3|many|TRBD2|TRBV24-1
TGTGCCACCAGTGCTACCGGGGCGGGAGAGGTCCCAGATACGCAGTATTTT
CATSATGAGEVPDTQYF
>TRBJ2-7|NA|NA|TRBV28
TGTGCCAGCATTACCACTCGGAGTCCCTCCGAGCAGTACTTC
CASITTRSPSEQYF
>TRBJ2-3|NA|NA|TRBV10-2
TGCGCCAGCACCGACGGGAGTTCAGATACGCAGTATTTT
CASTDGSSDTQYF
>TRBJ1-5|few|NA|TRBV28
TGTGCCAGCAGTTTTGGCAGGGTTTTTACTCAGCCCCAGCATTTT
CASSFGRVFTQPQHF
>TRBJ2-5|few|NA|TRBV29-1
TGCAGCGTTGTGATGGGGGAGACCCAGTACTTC
CSVVMGETQYF
>TRBJ1-2|few|NA|TRBV6-1
TGTGCCAGCAGTGAACGGGTAGGGTCTGGCTACACCTTC
CASSERVGSGYTF
>TRBJ1-5|many|NA|TRBV10-3
TGTGCCATCAGTGACGACCGTAATCAGCCCCAGCATTTT
CAISDDRNQPQHF
>TRBJ2-7|many|NA|TRBV13
TGTGCCAGCAGCCGCCGGGACTCATCCTACGAGCAGTACTTC
CASSRRDSSYEQYF
>TRBJ2-7|many|TRBD1|TRBV18
TGTGCCAGCAGTCCCCCCGGGACAGGGCTCTACGAGCAGTACTTC
CASSPPGTGLYEQYF
>TRBJ1-2|many|TRBD1|TRBV5-5
TGTGCCAGCACCTTATTTGGAGGGGGCATCCACTATGGCTACACCTTC
CASTLFGGGIHYGYTF
>TRBJ2-7|many|NA|TRBV18
TGTGCCAGCTCTATTCTCGGTCAGACCACAAGCTCCTACGAGCAGTACTTC
CASSILGQTTSSYEQYF
>TRBJ1-5|few|TRBD1|TRBV20-1
TGCAGTGCTAGCGGGACAGGGGGCTATAGCAATCAGCCCCAGCATTTT
CSASGTGGYSNQPQHF
>TRBJ1-5|many|TRBD1|TRBV10-3
TGTGCCATCAGCGAAACAGGGGGCAACGGCAATCAGCCCCAGCATTTT
CAISETGGNGNQPQHF
>TRBJ1-1|many|NA|TRBV18
TGTGCCAGCTCGTACTCGGCTGAAGCTTTCTTT
CASSYSAEAFF
>TRBJ2-4|NA|NA|TRBV28
TGTGCCAGCAGTTTGAGACAGATAGCCAAAAACATTCAGTACTTC
CASSLRQIAKNIQYF
>TRBJ1-5|many|NA|TRBV28
TGTGCCAGCAGTAGGCTGGACCTCTGGAATCAGCCCCAGCATTTT
CASSRLDLWNQPQHF